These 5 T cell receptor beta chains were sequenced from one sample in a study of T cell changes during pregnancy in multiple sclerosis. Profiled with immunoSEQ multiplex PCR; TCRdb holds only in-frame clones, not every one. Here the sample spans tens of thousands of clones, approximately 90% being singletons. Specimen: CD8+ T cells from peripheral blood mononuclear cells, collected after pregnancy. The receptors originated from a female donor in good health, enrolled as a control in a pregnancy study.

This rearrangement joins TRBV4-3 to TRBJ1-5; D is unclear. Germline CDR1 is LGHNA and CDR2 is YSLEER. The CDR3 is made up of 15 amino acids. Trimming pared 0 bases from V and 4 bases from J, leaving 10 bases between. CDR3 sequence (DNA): TGCGCCAGCAGCCAAGAGTTAACAGTAAATCAGCCCCAGCATTTT. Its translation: CASSQELTVNQPQHF.

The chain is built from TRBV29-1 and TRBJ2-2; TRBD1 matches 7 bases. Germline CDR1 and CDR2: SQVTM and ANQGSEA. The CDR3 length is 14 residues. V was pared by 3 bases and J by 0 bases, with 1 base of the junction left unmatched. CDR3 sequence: CSVEQGANTGELFF. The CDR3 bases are TGCAGCGTTGAGCAGGGGGCGAACACCGGGGAGCTGTTTTTT.

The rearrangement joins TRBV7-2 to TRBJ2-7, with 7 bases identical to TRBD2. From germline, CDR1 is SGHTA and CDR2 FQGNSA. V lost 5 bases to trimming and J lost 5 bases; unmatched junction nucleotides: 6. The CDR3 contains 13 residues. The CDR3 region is CASSRRDYHEQYF. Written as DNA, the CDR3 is TGTGCCAGCAGCAGACGGGACTACCACGAGCAGTACTTC.

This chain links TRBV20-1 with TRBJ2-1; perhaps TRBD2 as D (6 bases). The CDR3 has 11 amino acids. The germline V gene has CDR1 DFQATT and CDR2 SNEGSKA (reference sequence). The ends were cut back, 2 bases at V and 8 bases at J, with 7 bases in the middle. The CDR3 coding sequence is TGCAGTGCTAGACGGGGGTATGAGCAGTTCTTC. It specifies CSARRGYEQFF.

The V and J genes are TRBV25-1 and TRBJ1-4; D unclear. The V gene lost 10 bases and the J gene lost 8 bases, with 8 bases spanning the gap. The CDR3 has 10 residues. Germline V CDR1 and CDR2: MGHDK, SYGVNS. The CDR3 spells CATLGEKLFF. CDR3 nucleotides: TGTGCCACCCTCGGGGAAAAACTGTTTTTT.